This T cell receptor (beta chain) derives from a study of blood T cells in healthy people across ages. The CDR3 totals 14 residues. The germline gives CDR1 MNHEY, CDR2 SVGEGT. V was shortened by 6 bases and J by 5 bases, with 16 bases between the two germline ends. Through a sample-barcoded 5' primer and a J-beta primer mix, a second PCR was run for roughly 6 to 12 cycles. MiXCR, applied by TCRdb to the 5' RACE reads, yields one record per CDR3 protein. Among approximately 1.5 million distinct CDR3 sequences listed, roughly two fifths were seen once. The sample comprised blood. This sequence joins TRBV6-2 or TRBV6-3 and TRBJ2-5; D perhaps matches TRBD1 (7 bases). The TCR comes from a young woman in good health. CDR3 protein: CASRTATGRETQYF. CDR3 bases: TGTGCCAGCAGAACTGCGACAGGGAGGGAGACCCAGTACTTC.